The sequence of this T cell receptor beta chain was determined in a study of blood T cell repertoires in COVID-19. Using immunoSEQ multiplex PCR, the repertoire was profiled, and TCRdb retains in-frame clones only, with some absent. This sample has approximately 490,000 clones; 88% occur once, and the top ten carry roughly 8%. The germline V gene encodes CDR1 SGDLS and CDR2 YYNGEE. V lost 0 bases and J lost 3, with 25 bases in between. This CDR3 is built from 19 residues. Grouping used clinical history reported by participants in a survey and questionnaire. The receptor was derived from a woman aged 55-69 years who had recovered from COVID-19. The rearrangement uses TRBV9 and TRBJ2-7; D not resolved. The source material was PBMCs or T cells enriched from blood (not recorded which). In DNA, the CDR3 is TGTGCCAGCAGCGTAGTCCCCACCCCGACAACCCCACCTTTCTACGAGCAGTACTTC. Encoded protein: CASSVVPTPTTPPFYEQYF.